This record covers a single T cell receptor (beta chain). The source of the sample is a study of blood T cell repertoires in COVID-19. The study drew participants aged about 18 to 95 years from 24 US areas. Authors' data handling: How many nucleated cells were present was estimated from reference gene primer amplification. Measured with immunoSEQ multiplex PCR; TCRdb has only the in-frame clones, and not every one. V and J calls and clone size are copied from that table; D and trimming were computed from the DNA. Here the sample spans fewer than 300,000 clones, roughly 80% being singletons. This clonotype was obtained from a man between 35 and 55 years old who had been exposed to COVID-19. The sequenced sample was PBMCs or T cells enriched from blood (not recorded which).

CDR3 DNA sequence: TGTGCCAGTAGTATTGGGCCGGCTGAAGCTTTCTTT. Amino acid sequence: CASSIGPAEAFF. The chain recombines TRBV19 with TRBJ1-1; D call uncertain. Trimming took 3 bases from V and 6 from J, leaving 8 bases between them. Germline CDR1 is LNHDA and CDR2 is SQIVND (reference sequence). The length of the CDR3 is 12 residues.